The present T cell receptor beta chain was sequenced within a study of shared clonotypes between healthy human individuals. This CDR3 comprises 14 residues. The V gene's germline CDR1 is MDHEN and CDR2 SYDVKM. Trimming shortened V by 8 bases and J by 12 bases, and 20 bases separated the two germline ends. Study-level results: Donor clonotype sharing was expected to depend on sequencing depth. For naive CD4 cells, 4% to 6% of clonotypes were shared across a few donors.

Both subsets, CD45RA+ naive and CD45RA-negative memory, were split from the CD4+ cells. Execution of the assay was at deep level. TCRdb's table, derived via immunoSEQ multiplex PCR, lists solely in-frame clones and lacks some. This sample yields 950,000 to 1,100,000 clones, of which more than 60% are seen a single time; 1.5% belongs to the top ten. Remarks on this clone: Its antigen remains unknown.

Sequenced material: memory CD4+ T cells sorted from blood. Sample subset: CD45RA-negative fraction. The receptor was derived from a man aged 18-30 years in good health. V and J are TRBV28 and TRBJ1-6; possibly TRBD1 for D (5 bases). CDR3 coding DNA: TGTGCCAGCGCCACCGGGGGGATCGTGGAACCCCTCCACTTT. Translated: CASATGGIVEPLHF.